The next 21 T cell receptor beta chains were all read from a single sample in a study of pediatric ulcerative colitis. The rectum was sampled with one to two pinch biopsies at colonoscopy. Sequenced by immunoSEQ multiplex PCR; TCRdb stores in-frame clones only, minus some. This table holds tens of thousands of clones, about three quarters found once. Sequencing was performed on gut tissue. The receptors here all came from a boy aged 5 to 17 with mild ulcerative colitis.

As concerns this clone: Germline is not matched at one junction end, which may reflect a read error. The J gene is TRBJ1-1, the V gene TRBV5-8, with a weak D call TRBD1 (5 bases). This CDR3 is 9 amino acids long. Germline lookup yields CDR1 SGHTS and CDR2 YDEGEE. Here the CDR3 reads CASSQGLYF. In DNA, the CDR3 is TGTGCCAGCAGCCAGGGACTGTACTTT. Looking up the rest from reference TRBV5-8 and TRBJ1-1 gives the full variable domain: EAGVTQSPTHLIKTRGQQATLRCSPISGHTSVYWYQQALGLGLQFLLWYDEGEERNRGNFPPRFSGRQFPNYSSELNVNALELEDSALYLCASSQGLYFGQGTRLTVV.

As DNA, the CDR3 is TGTGCCAGCAGCCGAGGGGCCTCCAGTGGAGACACCGGGGAGCTGTTTTTT. It encodes CASSRGASSGDTGELFF. The rearrangement joins TRBV7-9 to TRBJ2-2; D could derive from TRBD1 or TRBD2 (5 bases each). The CDR3 extends over 17 amino acids. V was pared by 5 bases and J by 3 bases, with 19 bases between. The germline V gene encodes CDR1 SEHNR and CDR2 FQNEAQ (reference sequence).

The chain is built from TRBV6-1 and TRBJ2-2, with a tentative D call TRBD1 (5 bases). Germline assignment: CDR1 MNHNS and CDR2 SASEGT. V was cut by 4 bases and J by 5 bases, with 8 bases left in between. This CDR3 comprises 13 residues. The CDR3 region is CASSVQATGELFF. The DNA for the CDR3 is TGTGCCAGCAGTGTACAGGCGACCGGGGAGCTGTTTTTT.

This CDR3 is CASSEIRGLQETQYF. The CDR3 coding sequence is TGTGCCAGCAGTGAAATCCGGGGGTTACAAGAGACCCAGTACTTC. The V and J genes are TRBV6-1 and TRBJ2-5; TRBD2 might be the D (6 bases). Germline CDR1 MNHNS, CDR2 SASEGT. The length of the CDR3 is 15 residues. Trimming removed 2 bases at V and 2 bases at J, with 12 bases between.

The genes are TRBV7-8 and TRBJ2-7, with D hard to call. Trimming removed 3 bases at V and 7 bases at J, with 7 bases between. In germline, CDR1 is SGHVS, CDR2 FQNEAQ. The CDR3 has 11 amino acids. The chain's CDR3 is CASSFLGEQYF. CDR3 bases: TGTGCCAGCAGCTTCCTTGGGGAGCAGTACTTC.

This clone was found a few times. The V gene is TRBV7-9, the J gene TRBJ1-6; TRBD1 might be the D (6 bases). V lost 6 bases and J 5 bases, leaving 17 bases between the germline ends. The CDR3 has 16 residues. The germline gives CDR1 SEHNR, CDR2 FQNEAQ (reference sequence). The chain's CDR3 is CASRRQIGGNNSPLHF. CDR3 in DNA: TGTGCCAGCAGGCGGCAGATAGGGGGAAATAATTCACCCCTCCACTTT. The full variable domain, in which reference TRBV7-9 and TRBJ1-6 provide the parts outside the CDR3, is DTGVSQNPRHKITKRGQNVTFRCDPISEHNRLYWYRQTLGQGPEFLTYFQNEAQLEKSRLLSDRFSAERPKGSFSTLEIQRTEQGDSAMYLCASRRQIGGNNSPLHFGNGTRLTVT.

The V and J genes are TRBV5-1 and TRBJ1-2; possibly TRBD1 for D (5 bases). V lost 0 bases and J lost 4, with 7 bases in between. The V gene's germline CDR1 is SGHRS and CDR2 YFSETQ. The CDR3 sequence is 13 residues long. The CDR3 loop reads CASSLGRGYGYTF. The CDR3 DNA is TGCGCCAGCAGCTTGGGTAGGGGCTATGGCTACACCTTC. The variable domain in full, with the rest retrieved from reference TRBV5-1 and TRBJ1-2, is KAGVTQTPRYLIKTRGQQVTLSCSPISGHRSVSWYQQTPGQGLQFLFEYFSETQRNKGNFPGRFSGRQFSNSRSEMNVSTLELGDSALYLCASSLGRGYGYTFGSGTRLTVV.

This chain uses TRBV30 with TRBJ1-2; D is undetermined. From germline, CDR1 is GTSNPN and CDR2 SVGIG (reference sequence). The CDR3 consists of 12 residues. V lost 5 bases, J lost 7 bases, and 14 bases lay in between. The DNA of the CDR3 is TGTGCCTGGGGGGAAGGCGGCTTTGGCTACACCTTC. Translation gives CAWGEGGFGYTF.

The chain joins TRBV7-6 to TRBJ2-2, with a tentative D call TRBD2 (7 bases). The CDR3 contains 16 residues. Trimming stripped 2 bases from V and 3 bases from J, with 13 bases between. CDR1 and CDR2 from the germline V gene are SGHVS and FNYEAQ. The CDR3 DNA is TGTGCCAGCAGCTTACGGTCGGGGGGCTACACCGGGGAGCTGTTTTTT. Amino acids: CASSLRSGGYTGELFF.

The CDR3 DNA reads TGTGCCAGCAGCTTGGTTCCAGGGGGCAATCAGCCCCAGCATTTT. As protein: CASSLVPGGNQPQHF. V gene TRBV5-4 combines with J gene TRBJ1-5, with a weak D call TRBD1 (6 bases). Germline loops: CDR1 SGHNT, CDR2 YYREEE (reference sequence). The V gene lost 0 bases and the J gene lost 2 bases, with 9 bases spanning the gap. The CDR3 is made up of 15 amino acids.

Here the CDR3 DNA reads TGTGCCAGCAGTGTCGGGTCGGAGGGCTACGAGCAGTACTTC. It translates to CASSVGSEGYEQYF. V is TRBV6-1 and J is TRBJ2-7, with D possibly being TRBD2 (6 bases). The V gene's germline CDR1 is MNHNS and CDR2 SASEGT. V gave up 4 bases and J gave up 3 bases, with 13 bases separating them. The CDR3 totals 14 residues.

The chain couples TRBV4-2 to TRBJ2-7; the D gene is possibly TRBD1 (6 bases). The germline CDR1 and CDR2 sequences are LGHNA and YNFKEQ. The germline V and J ends were trimmed by 0 bases and 2 bases, with 11 bases remaining between them. This CDR3 region has 15 residues. The CDR3 DNA reads TGTGCCAGCAGCCAAGATGTCACAGGGCCCTACGAGCAGTACTTC. As protein: CASSQDVTGPYEQYF.

The gene calls are TRBV5-4 and TRBJ2-1; D unclear. The CDR3 consists of 15 residues. Germline loops: CDR1 SGHNT, CDR2 YYREEE (reference sequence). Trimming took off 1 base at V and 5 bases at J, with 13 bases between the two ends. The CDR3 DNA is TGTGCCAGCAGCTTGAGGGAAGGGTCACACAATGAGCAGTTCTTC. Translation: CASSLREGSHNEQFF.

This sequence joins TRBV11-1 and TRBJ1-2; possibly TRBD1 for D (6 bases). The V end was cut by 3 bases, the J end by 3 bases, with 8 bases between. Per germline, CDR1 SGHAT and CDR2 FQDESV (reference sequence). The CDR3 is 13 amino acids. CDR3 sequence (DNA): TGTGCCAGCAGCTTTCCAGGGGACTATGGCTACACCTTC. Translated, it gives CASSFPGDYGYTF.

The chain couples TRBV27 to TRBJ1-1, with a weak D call TRBD1 (6 bases). The V and J ends lost 2 bases and 0 bases respectively, with 10 bases between them. Per germline, CDR1 MNHEY and CDR2 SMNVEV (reference sequence). The CDR3 is 15 amino acids. The CDR3 DNA is TGTGCCAGCAGTTTAACAGGGATCTTGAACACTGAAGCTTTCTTT. Protein product: CASSLTGILNTEAFF.

V usage is TRBV9 and J usage is TRBJ1-1; D remains ambiguous. The germline CDR1 and CDR2 sequences are SGDLS and YYNGEE. V was trimmed by 3 bases and J by 8 bases, leaving 14 bases between them. CDR3 size: 13 residues. The CDR3 loop is CASSASPASEAFF. CDR3 nucleotides: TGTGCCAGCAGCGCCAGTCCCGCAAGCGAAGCTTTCTTT.

The V gene is TRBV5-8, the J gene TRBJ2-1, with TRBD1 identical over 8 bases. The CDR3 length is 14 residues. V lost 4 bases, J lost 3 bases, and 3 bases stayed unmatched. CDR1 and CDR2 (germline): SGHTS, YDEGEE. CDR3 sequence: CASSRTGNYNEQFF. Written as DNA, the CDR3 is TGTGCCAGCAGCCGGACAGGGAACTACAATGAGCAGTTCTTC.

V usage is TRBV5-1 and J usage is TRBJ2-3; D might be TRBD1 (6 bases). The ends were cut back, 3 bases at V and 1 base at J, with 15 bases in the middle. Germline V gene lookup returns CDR1 SGHRS and CDR2 YFSETQ. The CDR3 sequence is 16 residues long. CDR3 nucleotide sequence: TGCGCCAGCAGCTCTTTCAGGGGAATAGGCACAGATACGCAGTATTTT. Its protein is CASSSFRGIGTDTQYF.

The J gene is TRBJ2-1, the V gene TRBV30; D uncertain. The germline CDR1 and CDR2 sequences are GTSNPN and SVGIG (reference sequence). This CDR3 region has 14 residues. Trimming took 0 bases from V and 5 from J, leaving 11 bases between them. CDR3 DNA sequence: TGTGCCTGGAGTGTACTTCGGCAGAACAATGAGCAGTTCTTC. It specifies CAWSVLRQNNEQFF.

This chain connects TRBV18 to TRBJ1-4; D uncertain. V was pared by 3 bases and J by 6 bases, with 11 bases between. Germline CDR1 and CDR2: KGHSH and LQKENI. The CDR3 runs 14 residues. CDR3 in amino acids: CASSPRGSYEKLFF. As DNA, the CDR3 is TGTGCCAGCTCACCGAGAGGGTCTTATGAAAAACTGTTTTTT.

The chain couples TRBV5-1 to TRBJ2-5; 16 positions agree with TRBD2. The CDR3 runs to 15 residues. Per the germline V gene, CDR1 is SGHRS and CDR2 is YFSETQ. V dropped 3 bases and J dropped 5; count of bases not matched to a gene: 1. CDR3 bases: TGCGCCAGCAGCTCGGGACTAGCGGGAGGGGAGACCCAGTACTTC. This sequence encodes CASSSGLAGGETQYF.